Listed below are T cell receptor beta chains from one sample, sequenced in a study of OX40 agonist ivuxolimab in advanced cancers. Using immunoSEQ multiplex PCR, the repertoire was profiled, and TCRdb retains in-frame clones only, with some absent. The table records about 88,000 clones, about 83% of them present only once. The starting material was CD4+ or CD8+ T cells sorted from blood, obtained in a trial of the OX40 agonist ivuxolimab. These receptors were obtained from an adult with an advanced solid tumor such as melanoma, head and neck, liver or kidney cancer. CDR3s include the opening cysteine and the closing phenylalanine or tryptophan. The D gene is left open where the match is weak. Part of the rows lack a size; the others show once, few, many or a class for expanded clones.

cdr3_aa	cdr3_nt	v_call	j_call	d_call	clone_size
CASSLVSGTSGTTAGNEQFF	TGCGCCAGCAGCTTGGTATCTGGGACTAGCGGAACTACGGCCGGGAATGAGCAGTTCTTC	TRBV5-1	TRBJ2-1	TRBD2	.
CASSPTSGRGEQYF	TGTGCCAGCTCACCCACTAGCGGGAGAGGCGAGCAGTACTTC	TRBV18	TRBJ2-7	TRBD2	.
CAISPDSNNQPQHF	TGTGCCATCAGTCCTGACAGCAACAATCAGCCCCAGCATTTT	TRBV10-3	TRBJ1-5	.	.
CAWSHGGGGREQYF	TGTGCCTGGAGCCACGGAGGCGGTGGAAGAGAGCAGTACTTC	TRBV30	TRBJ2-7	.	.
CASSQGQYNEQFF	TGTGCCAGCAGTCAAGGACAGTACAATGAGCAGTTCTTC	TRBV27	TRBJ2-1	.	.
CASSLYTSLSAFF	TGTGCCAGCAGCCTGTACACGAGCCTCAGTGCTTTCTTT	TRBV7-2	TRBJ1-1	.	.
CAKCCRVAGELFF	TGTGCCAAATGCTGTCGCGTCGCCGGGGAGCTGTTTTTT	TRBV25-1	TRBJ2-2	.	.
CASRPDRILRDTIYF	TGTGCCAGCAGACCCGACAGGATCCTTCGAGACACCATATATTTT	TRBV2	TRBJ1-3	.	.
CASSYRRGGYEQYF	TGTGCCAGCAGTTACCGCAGGGGAGGGTACGAGCAGTACTTC	TRBV6-5	TRBJ2-7	.	.
CASSQEWGEQFF	TGTGCCAGCAGCCAAGAGTGGGGGGAGCAGTTCTTC	TRBV14	TRBJ2-1	.	.
CASSYSFASSDEQYF	TGTGCCAGCAGTTACTCGTTCGCTAGCAGCGACGAGCAGTACTTC	TRBV6-5	TRBJ2-7	.	once
CASSIRVETQYF	TGTGCCAGCAGCATAAGGGTGGAGACCCAGTACTTC	TRBV2	TRBJ2-5	.	few
CAISSGTMVYEQYF	TGTGCCATCAGTTCCGGGACAATGGTCTACGAGCAGTACTTC	TRBV10-3	TRBJ2-7	.	.
CASSQDRGEKLFF	TGCGCCAGCAGCCAAGATAGGGGTGAAAAACTGTTTTTT	TRBV4-3	TRBJ1-4	.	.
CASSLDRGRDEKLFF	TGCGCCAGCAGCTTGGACAGGGGGCGTGATGAAAAACTGTTTTTT	TRBV5-1	TRBJ1-4	TRBD1	.
CASSKALKDGYTF	TGTGCCAGTAGTAAGGCCCTAAAGGATGGCTACACCTTC	TRBV19	TRBJ1-2	.	.
CASSTNREGYGYTF	TGTGCCAGTAGTACCAACAGGGAAGGCTATGGCTACACCTTC	TRBV19	TRBJ1-2	.	.
CASSSRTHGNTIYF	TGTGCCAGTAGCTCCCGGACACACGGAAACACCATATATTTT	TRBV19	TRBJ1-3	.	.
CASSLRVRAEAFF	TGTGCCAGCAGCTTACGGGTCCGGGCTGAAGCTTTCTTT	TRBV7-2	TRBJ1-1	.	.
CASSPEVSNQPQHF	TGTGCCAGCAGCCCAGAAGTGAGCAATCAGCCCCAGCATTTT	TRBV6-1	TRBJ1-5	.	once
CASSQSSRRGDDVGKNIQYF	TGCGCCAGCAGTCAATCGTCCCGAAGGGGTGATGATGTTGGCAAAAACATTCAGTACTTC	TRBV23-1	TRBJ2-4	.	.
CASSDGYLSTDTQYF	TGTGCCAGCAGTGATGGGTACCTCAGCACAGATACGCAGTATTTT	TRBV2	TRBJ2-3	.	.
CASSTGAGNTIYF	TGTGCCAGCAGCACAGGGGCTGGAAACACCATATATTTT	TRBV2	TRBJ1-3	TRBD1	once
CASSFGTNLNYGYTF	TGTGCCAGCAGCTTTGGGACCAACCTTAACTATGGCTACACCTTC	TRBV7-2	TRBJ1-2	.	.
CASSEPRGEQFF	TGTGCCAGCAGTGAACCCAGAGGTGAGCAGTTCTTC	TRBV6-1	TRBJ2-1	.	.
CASRMTGGNEKLFF	TGTGCCAGCAGAATGACAGGGGGAAATGAAAAACTGTTTTTT	TRBV7-2	TRBJ1-4	TRBD1	.
CASSLTSDRAGTEAFF	TGCGCCAGCAGCCTCACTTCGGACAGGGCGGGCACTGAAGCTTTCTTT	TRBV5-1	TRBJ1-1	TRBD1	.
CASSAGQGARAEAFF	TGTGCCAGCAGTGCCGGACAGGGGGCGAGGGCTGAAGCTTTCTTT	TRBV6-1	TRBJ1-1	TRBD1	.
CASSLGTGGNQPQHF	TGTGCCAGCAGCTTGGGGACAGGGGGCAATCAGCCCCAGCATTTT	TRBV5-8	TRBJ1-5	TRBD1	once
CASSPRTYETQYF	TGTGCCAGCAGCCCCCGAACGTACGAGACCCAGTACTTC	TRBV7-7	TRBJ2-5	.	once
CASMPQGISGELFF	TGTGCCAGCATGCCCCAGGGTATTTCCGGGGAGCTGTTTTTT	TRBV7-9	TRBJ2-2	.	.
CASSPTVQETQYF	TGTGCCAGCTCACCGACGGTCCAAGAGACCCAGTACTTC	TRBV18	TRBJ2-5	.	.
CASSRDRHTQYF	TGTGCCAGCAGCCGGGACAGGCATACGCAGTATTTT	TRBV6-5	TRBJ2-3	TRBD1	.
CASSVAPQGTYEQYF	TGTGCCAGCAGCGTAGCTCCACAGGGGACCTACGAGCAGTACTTC	TRBV9	TRBJ2-7	TRBD1	once
CACKEWMNTEAFF	TGTGCCTGCAAGGAGTGGATGAACACTGAAGCTTTCTTT	TRBV30	TRBJ1-1	.	few
CASSSRQYSNTGELFF	TGTGCCAGTAGTTCACGACAGTACTCGAACACCGGGGAGCTGTTTTTT	TRBV19	TRBJ2-2	.	.
CASSLEGYSYEQYF	TGTGCCAGCAGCTTAGAGGGATACTCCTACGAGCAGTACTTC	TRBV7-3	TRBJ2-7	.	.
CASSWDDNEQFF	TGTGCCAGCAGCTGGGACGACAATGAGCAGTTCTTC	TRBV11-3	TRBJ2-1	.	.
CASSLDRDQPQHF	TGTGCCAGCAGCTTAGATAGGGACCAGCCCCAGCATTTT	TRBV7-8	TRBJ1-5	.	.
CASSPQGYGQPQHF	TGCGCCAGCAGCCCACAGGGGTATGGGCAGCCCCAGCATTTT	TRBV5-1	TRBJ1-5	TRBD1	.
CASSTPLGQGHGYTF	TGTGCCAGTAGTACCCCACTCGGACAGGGCCATGGCTACACCTTC	TRBV19	TRBJ1-2	TRBD1	.
CAISDRTSGGDTQYF	TGTGCCATCAGTGATAGGACTAGCGGGGGGGATACGCAGTATTTT	TRBV10-3	TRBJ2-3	TRBD2	once
CASSRGQTNTEAFF	TGTGCCAGCAGCCGGGGACAGACGAACACTGAAGCTTTCTTT	TRBV7-2	TRBJ1-1	TRBD1	.
CASSPVLGTDTQYF	TGCGCCAGCAGCCCAGTACTAGGCACAGATACGCAGTATTTT	TRBV5-1	TRBJ2-3	.	.
CASSLTIVSGGLRTGELFF	TGTGCCAGCAGTTTAACGATAGTCTCAGGGGGCCTAAGAACCGGGGAGCTGTTTTTT	TRBV28	TRBJ2-2	TRBD1	.
CASSNQGRGSYEQYF	TGTGCCAGCAGCAACCAAGGACGGGGCTCCTACGAGCAGTACTTC	TRBV21-1	TRBJ2-7	.	.
CASSPRMGLAGNQETQYF	TGCGCCAGCAGCCCGCGGATGGGACTAGCGGGGAACCAAGAGACCCAGTACTTC	TRBV5-1	TRBJ2-5	TRBD2	.
CASSFGGEDTIYF	TGTGCCAGCAGCTTCGGGGGCGAGGACACCATATATTTT	TRBV11-2	TRBJ1-3	.	.
CARSPSSKNIQYF	TGTGCCAGAAGCCCCTCAAGCAAAAACATTCAGTACTTC	TRBV5-3	TRBJ2-4	.	once
CASSLNSADDNSPLHF	TGTGCCAGCAGCTTAAATTCGGCGGACGACAACTCACCCCTCCACTTT	TRBV7-9	TRBJ1-6	.	.
CASSLRLAGGYEQYF	TGTGCCAGCAGCTTGAGACTAGCGGGGGGATACGAGCAGTACTTC	TRBV5-8	TRBJ2-7	TRBD2	once
CASSTGNLGEQYF	TGCGCCAGCAGCACGGGGAATTTAGGCGAGCAGTACTTC	TRBV5-1	TRBJ2-7	.	.
CASSVRAGSSYEQYF	TGTGCCAGCAGCGTACGAGCTGGGAGCTCCTACGAGCAGTACTTC	TRBV9	TRBJ2-7	.	.
CASSPRVGGRGADTQYF	TGTGCCAGCAGCCCACGGGTTGGGGGGCGAGGAGCAGATACGCAGTATTTT	TRBV5-8	TRBJ2-3	.	.
CASSLAGAHKEQYF	TGTGCCAGCAGCTTGGCGGGGGCCCATAAGGAGCAGTACTTC	TRBV5-4	TRBJ2-7	.	.
CASSLLGNSYNEQFF	TGTGCCAGCAGCTTACTTGGAAACTCCTACAATGAGCAGTTCTTC	TRBV7-2	TRBJ2-1	.	.